This entry describes one TCR beta chain. The treatment denotes: oral pan-JAK inhibitor, 5-10 mg twice daily. Sequencing relied on a cDNA template that was reverse transcribed from extracted RNA. Using immunoSEQ multiplex PCR, the repertoire was profiled, and TCRdb retains in-frame clones only, with some absent. The profile shows 210,000 or so clones, roughly three fifths of them singletons. The data were obtained in a study of CD8+ T cells in alopecia areata. Study-wide background: Tofacitinib ran for 6 to 18 months before 6 months off drug.

V lost 6 bases and J lost 8, with 20 bases in between. The length of the CDR3 is 15 residues. The germline V gene has CDR1 MNHEY and CDR2 SVGAGI. The chain combines TRBV6-5 with TRBJ2-1; D is uncertain. This specimen consisted of CD4+ T cells sorted from blood, obtained around week 44, from a patient treated with tofacitinib. The origin of this receptor is a human donor with alopecia areata. CDR3 coding DNA: TGTGCCAGCAGGAAATCCCCGAGCCCCCCCCATGAGCAGTTCTTC. This gives the protein CASRKSPSPPHEQFF.